The present T cell receptor (beta chain) was sequenced within a study of blood T cell repertoires in COVID-19. Study-wide background: PBMCs, B-cell-depleted T cells, or T cells were the source of the cDNA or gDNA that made up the material.

Source study methods: Researchers report that nucleated cell counts were estimated from reference gene primer amplification. The assay was immunoSEQ multiplex PCR, and TCRdb's table has in-frame clones only and misses some. V, J and clone size are taken as reported in that table, and D and trimming were inferred from the DNA itself. The sample lists over 200,000 clones, around 88% occurring once. Germline loops: CDR1 SGHTA, CDR2 FQGNSA. Losses at the gene ends were 5 bases for V and 3 bases for J; bases not matched to a gene: 4. This CDR3 is built from 15 residues. Sequenced material: peripheral blood. This TCR was sampled from a man older than 75 with acute or convalescent COVID-19. This chain links TRBV7-2 with TRBJ1-2; 12 bases fit TRBD1. The CDR3 nucleotides are TGTGCCAGCAGCGCGGGACAGGGGGCCTACTATGGCTACACCTTC. Protein: CASSAGQGAYYGYTF.